This TCR beta chain was sequenced for a study of early T cells in non-severe SARS-CoV-2 infection. Via MiXCR, TCRdb re-called the 5' RACE reads, giving one row per CDR3 protein. The sample holds 55,000 to 75,000 distinct CDR3 sequences, approximately 12% seen once. The origin of this receptor is an adult who was a healthcare worker with PCR-confirmed SARS-CoV-2 infection or an uninfected control (not recorded which). What was sequenced was whole blood.

For the CDR3, the DNA is TGCAGCGTTGAAGATCAAGGGACAGGGATATACGAGCAGTACTTC. This sequence encodes CSVEDQGTGIYEQYF. The chain carries TRBV29-1 and TRBJ2-7, with 9 bases matching TRBD1. V lost 0 bases and J lost 4; bases outside the gene matches: 7. The CDR3 spans 15 residues. The germline V gene has CDR1 SQVTM and CDR2 ANQGSEA.